Below are 22 T cell receptor beta chains sequenced from a single sample in a study of shared clonotypes between healthy human individuals. Using immunoSEQ multiplex PCR, the repertoire was profiled, and TCRdb retains in-frame clones only, with some absent. Among about 1 million clones listed, approximately 76% were seen once. The specimen was memory CD4+ T cells sorted from blood. The subset denotes: CD45RA-negative fraction. These receptors came from a man younger than 35 in good health.

The DNA of the CDR3 is TGTGCCTGGAGTGTAAACCTCCCTAGCGAGCAGTACTTC. It yields the protein CAWSVNLPSEQYF. The chain carries TRBV30 and TRBJ2-7, with D uncertain. The germline CDR1 and CDR2 sequences are GTSNPN and SVGIG (reference sequence). This CDR3 has 13 amino acids. V gave up 0 bases and J gave up 6 bases, with 12 bases separating them.

V gene TRBV7-6 combines with J gene TRBJ2-2, with 9 bases identical to TRBD2. Germline loops: CDR1 SGHVS, CDR2 FNYEAQ. The CDR3 has 15 residues. This CDR3 is CASRAGGRTSGELFF. CDR3 sequence (DNA): TGTGCATCTCGTGCGGGGGGGCGTACTAGCGGGGAGCTGTTTTTT.

This chain connects TRBV11-2 to TRBJ2-3; 9 nucleotides align to TRBD1. CDR1 is SGHAT and CDR2 is FQNNGV in the germline V gene. The V segment lost 5 bases and the J segment 7 bases; nucleotides outside the gene matches: 10. This CDR3 has 15 residues. In DNA, the CDR3 is TGTGCCAGCAGCATACCGGGACAGGGAATAAATACGCAGTATTTT. Residues: CASSIPGQGINTQYF.

This clone occurred a few times. The same CDR3 arises from other DNA sequences in this sample as well. The chain carries TRBV27 and TRBJ2-3, with TRBD1 as a possible D gene (6 bases). Germline CDR1 reads MNHEY; CDR2 reads SMNVEV (reference sequence). With 2 bases removed from V and 1 base from J, the gap between germline ends came to 10 bases. This CDR3 region has 15 residues. CDR3 bases: TGTGCCAGCAGTTTAGGGGCAGGGGGCACAGATACGCAGTATTTT. Translating gives CASSLGAGGTDTQYF.

The chain carries TRBV11-2 and TRBJ1-4; possibly TRBD1 for D (6 bases). With 5 bases removed from V and 4 bases from J, the gap between germline ends came to 14 bases. Germline CDR1 and CDR2: SGHAT and FQNNGV. The CDR3 loop spans 15 amino acids. The CDR3 coding sequence is TGTGCCAGCAGCGGAGGGGGGCCCTTTAATGAAAAACTGTTTTTT. Protein: CASSGGGPFNEKLFF.

This rearrangement joins TRBV5-1 to TRBJ2-5; TRBD2 aligns across 13 bases. CDR1 and CDR2 from the germline V gene are SGHRS and YFSETQ. CDR3 size: 18 residues. J gave up 5 bases and V 4 bases, and 14 bases lay outside the gene matches. For the CDR3, the DNA is TGCGCCAGCAGCCGTGGGACTAGCGGGACACTGGCTTTCGAGACCCAGTACTTC. Translated: CASSRGTSGTLAFETQYF.

This clone was detected a few times. The V call is TRBV18, the J call TRBJ1-4, with D perhaps TRBD1 (5 bases). Trimming removed 3 bases at V and 7 bases at J, with 15 bases between. CDR1 is KGHSH and CDR2 is LQKENI in the germline V gene. The CDR3 extends over 15 amino acids. CDR3 sequence: CASSPPGRDGEKLFF. CDR3 DNA sequence: TGTGCCAGCTCACCTCCGGGACGAGATGGTGAAAAACTGTTTTTT.

This clone has more than one count but fewer than ten. The chain employs TRBV28 and TRBJ2-7, with 9 bases identical to TRBD1. Germline lookup yields CDR1 MDHEN and CDR2 SYDVKM. This CDR3 region has 16 residues. The trim removed 3 bases at V and 1 base at J, leaving 7 bases unmatched. The CDR3 sequence is CASSFFSGTGSYEQYF. CDR3 sequence (DNA): TGTGCCAGCAGTTTCTTCTCCGGGACAGGGTCCTACGAGCAGTACTTC.

Only a few counts were recorded for this clone. Other DNA sequences in this sample translate to the same CDR3. CDR3 nucleotides: TGCGCCAGCAGCCAAGATGGCAGGGGAGGTGAGACCCAGTACTTC. The encoded protein is CASSQDGRGGETQYF. This rearrangement joins TRBV4-3 to TRBJ2-5, with D perhaps given as TRBD1 or TRBD2 (6 bases each). There are 15 residues in the CDR3. V shed 0 bases and J shed 5 bases, with 13 bases lying between them. Germline V gene lookup returns CDR1 LGHNA and CDR2 YSLEER.

Of note for this clone: Other nucleotide sequences in the sample specify the same CDR3. The rearrangement links TRBV28 to TRBJ1-2; D unclear. V was trimmed by 5 bases and J by 6 bases, leaving 10 bases between them. Per the germline V gene, CDR1 is MDHEN and CDR2 is SYDVKM. The CDR3 length is 12 residues. As DNA, the CDR3 is TGTGCCAGCAGTGCTTCGACGGATGGCTACACCTTC. Protein sequence: CASSASTDGYTF.

In the case of this clone: Given a far larger clone just one base away, this is likely a sequencing read error. The V call is TRBV7-8, the J call TRBJ2-5; 8 nucleotides align to TRBD2. J gave up 6 bases and V 7 bases, and 16 bases lay outside the gene matches. This CDR3 spans 16 amino acids. CDR1 and CDR2 (germline): SGHVS, FQNEAQ. CDR3 in amino acids: CASTLGAGETRKTQYF. CDR3 bases: TGTGCCAGCACCCTCGGAGCGGGAGAAACGCGGAAGACCCAGTACTTC.

This clone has just a few counts. This chain uses TRBV6-1 with TRBJ2-3; D remains ambiguous. The CDR3 sequence is 13 residues long. Germline V gene lookup returns CDR1 MNHNS and CDR2 SASEGT. Trimming took 5 bases from V and 0 from J, leaving 6 bases between them. CDR3: CASSTDSTDTQYF. The CDR3 DNA reads as TGTGCCAGCAGTACGGACAGCACAGATACGCAGTATTTT.

The CDR3 DNA sequence: TGTGCCAGCAGACCCTCAGGGGGAGTAACCTACGAGCAGTACTTC. As protein: CASRPSGGVTYEQYF. This chain uses TRBV6-5 with TRBJ2-7, with 7 bases that match TRBD1. V was pared by 6 bases and J by 2 bases, with 10 bases of the junction left unmatched. The germline gives CDR1 MNHEY, CDR2 SVGAGI. This CDR3 is 15 amino acids long.

This rearrangement joins TRBV20-1 to TRBJ1-2; TRBD1 aligns across 10 bases. Trimming removed 6 bases from V and 7 bases from J; junction bases left unmatched: 2. Germline values: CDR1 DFQATT, CDR2 SNEGSKA (reference sequence). This CDR3 spans 11 amino acids. Here the CDR3 DNA reads TGCAGTGCCGGGGACAGGGGTGGCTACACCTTC. It yields the protein CSAGDRGGYTF.

This chain joins TRBV2 and TRBJ1-3; no clear D gene. This CDR3 spans 14 amino acids. V lost 6 bases and J lost 2, with 11 bases in between. In germline, CDR1 is SNHLY, CDR2 FYNNEI. The CDR3 protein is CASRVGKPGNTIYF. In DNA form, the CDR3 reads TGTGCCAGCAGGGTAGGAAAACCTGGAAACACCATATATTTT.

V usage is TRBV5-1 and J usage is TRBJ1-6; D is unclear. CDR3 size: 16 residues. V was pared by 1 base and J by 7 bases, with 15 bases between. Germline loops: CDR1 SGHRS, CDR2 YFSETQ. Here the CDR3 DNA reads TGCGCCAGCAGCTTGTCGGTAAACGCGATGAATTCACCCCTCCACTTT. Translating gives CASSLSVNAMNSPLHF.

This clone has a count of ten or more. This chain joins TRBV7-9 and TRBJ2-1, with a tentative D call TRBD2 (5 bases). Trimming took 1 base from V and 9 from J, leaving 10 bases between them. The CDR3 covers 13 residues. Germline CDR1 is SEHNR and CDR2 is FQNEAQ (reference sequence). This CDR3 reads CASSLDGKSEQFF. The CDR3 coding sequence is TGTGCCAGCAGCTTAGACGGGAAGAGTGAGCAGTTCTTC.

The chain joins TRBV6-1 to TRBJ2-2; no clear D gene. Trimming cost V 2 bases and J 1 base, with 8 bases left between them. The CDR3 runs 15 residues. The V gene's germline CDR1 is MNHNS and CDR2 SASEGT. CDR3 sequence: CASSESWVNTGELFF. CDR3 in DNA: TGTGCCAGCAGTGAATCTTGGGTGAACACCGGGGAGCTGTTTTTT.

The V gene is TRBV6-6, the J gene TRBJ2-7, with D possibly being TRBD1 (6 bases). Germline lookup yields CDR1 MNHNY and CDR2 SVGAGI (reference sequence). Trimming stripped 5 bases from V and 0 bases from J, with 11 bases between. The CDR3 is made up of 14 amino acids. For the CDR3, the DNA is TGTGCCAGCAGTAAACAGGGTATCTCCTACGAGCAGTACTTC. The encoded protein is CASSKQGISYEQYF.

The chain is built from TRBV28 and TRBJ2-7; the D gene is possibly TRBD1 (6 bases). Germline V gives CDR1 MDHEN, CDR2 SYDVKM. The V end lost 2 bases, the J end lost 4 bases, and 12 bases lay between the germline ends. The CDR3 covers 14 residues. The CDR3, as DNA: TGTGCCAGCAGTTTAATGGCAGGGGCATACGAGCAGTACTTC. Residues: CASSLMAGAYEQYF. Drawing the rest from reference TRBV28 and TRBJ2-7, the complete variable domain is DVKVTQSSRYLVKRTGEKVFLECVQDMDHENMFWYRQDPGLGLRLIYFSYDVKMKEKGDIPEGYSVSREKKERFSLILESASTNQTSMYLCASSLMAGAYEQYFGPGTRLTVT.

The chain employs TRBV6-1 and TRBJ1-5; no definite D call. V was trimmed by 8 bases and J by 4 bases, leaving 12 bases between them. CDR1 MNHNS and CDR2 SASEGT come from the germline V gene. This CDR3 spans 13 amino acids. The CDR3 here is CASRAGPNQPQHF. Here the CDR3 DNA reads TGTGCCAGCCGGGCAGGCCCTAATCAGCCCCAGCATTTT.

The V and J genes are TRBV2 and TRBJ1-1; unclear D gene. The CDR3 sequence is 14 residues long. Germline values: CDR1 SNHLY, CDR2 FYNNEI. Trimming took 7 bases from V and 1 from J, leaving 13 bases between them. CDR3 nucleotide sequence: TGTGCCAGCACTGCAAGTCCCACGAACACTGAAGCTTTCTTT. Translating gives CASTASPTNTEAFF.